The 18 T cell receptor beta chains below all came from one sample that was sequenced in a study of high-grade serous ovarian cancer treatment subgroups (dated by TCRdb to the early 2020s). The tumor samples were collected prior to definitive surgery or chemotherapy. The library relied on the immunoSEQ multiplex PCR assay. This is the immuneACCESS table as TCRdb keeps it, with only in-frame sequences that have V and J called. A part of the clones is gone; compared with another copy, unresolved V genes explain less than half, and the rest is unexplained. The sample profile shows 9,600 or so clones; about 78% of them were found once. 10% of the sample lies in the top ten. The material sequenced was tumor tissue. Receptors were obtained from a human donor with high-grade serous ovarian cancer.

The V call is TRBV15, the J call TRBJ1-3, with D perhaps TRBD1 (5 bases). The CDR3 is 15 amino acids. CDR1 is LNHNV and CDR2 is YYDKDF in the germline V gene (reference sequence). The V end lost 0 bases, the J end lost 2 bases, and 8 bases lay between the germline ends. The CDR3 loop reads CATSRDKGPGNTIYF. Written as DNA, the CDR3 is TGTGCCACCAGCAGAGATAAGGGGCCTGGAAACACCATATATTTT.

The chain carries TRBV4-2 and TRBJ2-1; D is ambiguous. The CDR3 loop spans 15 amino acids. The V gene's germline CDR1 is LGHNA and CDR2 YNFKEQ. V lost 1 base and J lost 0, with 7 bases in between. The CDR3 region is CASSQGVVSYNEQFF. The CDR3 DNA follows: TGTGCCAGCAGCCAAGGGGTGGTCTCCTACAATGAGCAGTTCTTC.

This chain links TRBV4-3 with TRBJ2-3; D remains unclear. The V end was cut by 0 bases, the J end by 0 bases, with 4 bases between. The CDR3 sequence is 14 residues long. Germline assignment: CDR1 LGHNA and CDR2 YSLEER. The CDR3: CASSQDWSTDTQYF. The DNA of the CDR3 is TGCGCCAGCAGCCAAGATTGGAGCACAGATACGCAGTATTTT.

This clone was detected a few times. This chain uses TRBV7-9 with TRBJ2-2, with no clear D. Deletions cut 6 bases from V and 0 bases from J, with 8 bases between. The germline V gene encodes CDR1 SEHNR and CDR2 FQNEAQ (reference sequence). This CDR3 has 14 amino acids. DNA of the CDR3: TGTGCCAGCAGGATTCTAGCGAACACCGGGGAGCTGTTTTTT. It codes for CASRILANTGELFF.

The chain has TRBV18 and TRBJ2-7; TRBD1 agrees at 10 bases. This CDR3 region has 14 residues. Germline V gene data show CDR1 as KGHSH and CDR2 as LQKENI. V was pared by 2 bases and J by 2 bases, with 0 bases of the junction left unmatched. The DNA for the CDR3 is TGTGCCAGCTCACCAGGGACAGGGGCCTACGAGCAGTACTTC. It yields the protein CASSPGTGAYEQYF.

About this clone: At one boundary the junction diverges from the germline segment, which might be a read error. V is TRBV7-7 and J is TRBJ2-2; 12 bases are a match to TRBD2. This CDR3 is built from 15 residues. Germline lookup yields CDR1 SSHAT and CDR2 FNYEAQ (reference sequence). CDR3 DNA sequence: TGTGCTAGCAGCACGACTAGCGGGAGCGGCGGGGAGCTGTTTTTT. Translated: CASSTTSGSGGELFF.

This clone was detected a few times. This chain uses TRBV5-4 with TRBJ1-1; TRBD1 matches at 7 bases. The CDR3 has 14 amino acids. With 5 bases clipped from V and 0 bases from J, the junction kept 4 bases outside the gene matches. Germline CDR1 and CDR2: SGHNT and YYREEE (reference sequence). CDR3 nucleotides: TGTGCCAGCAGAACCGGGACAGTGAACACTGAAGCTTTCTTT. This translates into CASRTGTVNTEAFF.

The rearrangement joins TRBV19 to TRBJ2-7; 9 nucleotides match TRBD2. CDR1 and CDR2 from the germline V gene are LNHDA and SQIVND (reference sequence). This CDR3 is 17 amino acids long. With V trimmed by 10 bases and J by 3 bases, 19 bases remained unmatched. As DNA, the CDR3 is TGTGCCACCAGACCGGGAGCGGGAGGCGTCAACGTCTACGAGCAGTACTTC. It encodes CATRPGAGGVNVYEQYF.

The chain links TRBV5-1 to TRBJ2-5, with 12 bases fitting TRBD1. Germline CDR1 SGHRS, CDR2 YFSETQ. Trimming cost V 0 bases and J 5 bases; bases outside gene matches: 5. The CDR3 loop spans 16 amino acids. The CDR3 coding sequence is TGCGCCAGCAGCTTGGGGGACAGGGGGCGCGGGGAGACCCAGTACTTC. It encodes CASSLGDRGRGETQYF.

V and J are TRBV11-2 and TRBJ1-6; D gene unclear. Germline values: CDR1 SGHAT, CDR2 FQNNGV. The CDR3 runs to 15 residues. V lost 1 base and J lost 4, with 8 bases in between. The CDR3 reads CASSLAPGYNSPLHF. Written as DNA, the CDR3 is TGTGCCAGCAGCTTAGCCCCAGGTTATAATTCACCCCTCCACTTT.

The chain couples TRBV5-6 to TRBJ2-5, with 12 bases matching TRBD2. With V trimmed by 2 bases and J by 2 bases, 4 bases remained unmatched. The V gene's germline CDR1 is SGHDT and CDR2 YYEEEE. CDR3 length equals 16 residues. The CDR3 region has the DNA TGTGCCAGCAGCTTTGGACTAGCGGGACAACAAGAGACCCAGTACTTC. This translates into CASSFGLAGQQETQYF.

This clone was observed once. V is TRBV6-5 and J is TRBJ2-4, with 12 bases matching TRBD2. The V gene end was trimmed by 5 bases and the J gene end by 7 bases; junction bases not matched to a gene: 3. Germline CDR1 MNHEY, CDR2 SVGAGI. This CDR3 has 14 residues. The CDR3 DNA is TGTGCCAGCAGTCGAGGGACTAGCGGGAACATTCAGTACTTC. This sequence encodes CASSRGTSGNIQYF.

There are a few counts of this clone. V and J are TRBV9 and TRBJ1-3; a weak D match, TRBD1 (6 bases). Trimming took 0 bases from V and 0 from J, leaving 13 bases between them. This CDR3 has 17 residues. Germline loops: CDR1 SGDLS, CDR2 YYNGEE. The CDR3 coding sequence is TGTGCCAGCAGCGTAGCTCCGCCGGACAGCTCTGGAAACACCATATATTTT. Its translation is CASSVAPPDSSGNTIYF.

The chain has TRBV5-1 and TRBJ2-2; 7 bases match TRBD1. The length of the CDR3 is 15 residues. V trimming: 1 base; J trimming: 4 bases; junction bases outside the gene matches: 4. Germline V lookup: CDR1 SGHRS, CDR2 YFSETQ. The CDR3 nucleotides read TGCGCCAGCAGCTTGACCAGGGGGTTCACCGGGGAGCTGTTTTTT. Amino acids: CASSLTRGFTGELFF.

By share, this clone counts as medium-sized. The chain has TRBV4-1 and TRBJ1-5; D gene unclear. The CDR3 contains 15 residues. With 0 bases removed from V and 1 base from J, the gap between germline ends came to 7 bases. The V gene's germline CDR1 is MGHRA and CDR2 YSYEKL. DNA for the CDR3: TGCGCCAGCAGCCAAGATCAGTGGAGCAATCAGCCCCAGCATTTT. It is translated as CASSQDQWSNQPQHF.

The V call is TRBV11-3, the J call TRBJ1-1; D possibly corresponds to TRBD1 (5 bases). In germline, CDR1 is SGHNT, CDR2 YENEEA. The CDR3 has 14 residues. V gave up 0 bases and J gave up 3 bases, with 8 bases separating them. The CDR3 sequence is CASSLDQGHTEAFF. CDR3 coding DNA: TGTGCCAGCAGCTTAGACCAGGGTCACACTGAAGCTTTCTTT.

This clone turned up a few times. The chain's CDR3 is CATSRGAPFHSGNTIYF. In nucleotides, the CDR3 is TGTGCCACCAGCAGAGGGGCCCCCTTTCACTCTGGAAACACCATATATTTT. The chain uses TRBV15 and TRBJ1-3; no definite D call. V lost 1 base to trimming and J lost 0 bases, with 13 bases between them. The V gene's germline CDR1 is LNHNV and CDR2 YYDKDF (reference sequence). The CDR3 covers 17 residues. The full variable domain, completed using reference TRBV15 and TRBJ1-3, is DAMVIQNPRYQVTQFGKPVTLSCSQTLNHNVMYWYQQKSSQAPKLLFHYYDKDFNNEADTPDNFQSRRPNTSFCFLDIRSPGLGDTAMYLCATSRGAPFHSGNTIYFGEGSWLTVV.

This clone occurred a few times. The J gene is TRBJ2-1, the V gene TRBV5-6; TRBD2 might be the D (5 bases). The CDR3 loop spans 14 amino acids. Deletions cut 0 bases from V and 4 bases from J, with 8 bases between. Germline V gene lookup returns CDR1 SGHDT and CDR2 YYEEEE. The chain's CDR3 is CASSLAGFYNEQFF. The CDR3 nucleotides are TGTGCCAGCAGCTTGGCGGGATTTTACAATGAGCAGTTCTTC.